The 20 T cell receptor beta chains presented below share a single source sample, sequenced in a study of T-cell reconstitution after alpha-beta-depleted transplantation in children. Unique molecular identifiers were incorporated when the TCRbeta library was constructed. TCRdb re-called the PCR reads with MiXCR, one entry per CDR3 protein. Of 250,000 or so distinct CDR3 sequences in the sample, roughly a quarter are singletons; the top ten hold about 5%. The input for sequencing was PBMCs, mostly from graft donor cells, taken 360 days after TCRalphabeta/CD19-depleted stem cell transplant. Every receptor here comes from a female patient aged 2 to 10 who had a stem cell transplant for congenital amegakaryocytic thrombocytopenia, so the T cells may come from the graft donor.

The chain combines TRBV11-3 with TRBJ1-1, with D possibly matching TRBD1 (5 bases). The germline V and J ends were trimmed by 5 bases and 4 bases, with 14 bases remaining between them. The CDR3 extends over 14 amino acids. Germline V gives CDR1 SGHNT, CDR2 YENEEA. The CDR3 DNA follows: TGTGCCAGCAGCAGGGGACCGCTGGCCACTGAAGCTTTCTTT. It is translated as CASSRGPLATEAFF.

This clonotype has a handful of counts. V gene TRBV20-1 combines with J gene TRBJ2-1, with 11 bases identical to TRBD2. Germline trimming cut 0 bases from V and 6 bases from J; bases unmatched to any gene: 7. The CDR3 contains 16 residues. Per germline, CDR1 DFQATT and CDR2 SNEGSKA (reference sequence). In nucleotides, the CDR3 is TGCAGTGCTAGAGAATCTGCCGGACTAGCGGGCAATGAGCAGTTCTTC. It is translated as CSARESAGLAGNEQFF.

This clonotype was observed a few times. The chain recombines TRBV6-5 with TRBJ2-5; D perhaps matches TRBD2 (6 bases). This CDR3 is 14 amino acids long. V was trimmed by 4 bases and J by 1 base, leaving 10 bases between them. Germline V gene lookup returns CDR1 MNHEY and CDR2 SVGAGI. The CDR3 loop is CASSSTRSQETQYF. Here the CDR3 DNA reads TGTGCCAGCAGTTCGACTAGATCCCAAGAGACCCAGTACTTC.

This chain links TRBV28 with TRBJ2-7, with D unclear. CDR1 and CDR2 (germline): MDHEN, SYDVKM. The CDR3 loop spans 13 amino acids. The V end was cut by 3 bases, the J end by 2 bases, with 8 bases between. The CDR3 sequence: CASSFLGPYEQYF. The CDR3 DNA sequence: TGTGCCAGCAGTTTCCTGGGTCCCTACGAGCAGTACTTC.

This clonotype was seen only a few times. The chain uses TRBV29-1 and TRBJ1-1, with D unclear. The length of the CDR3 is 12 residues. Trimming shortened V by 5 bases and J by 3 bases, and 10 bases separated the two germline ends. Looked up from germline, CDR1 is SQVTM and CDR2 is ANQGSEA. This chain's CDR3 is CSVFVRHTEAFF. The CDR3, as DNA: TGCAGCGTTTTTGTCAGGCACACTGAAGCTTTCTTT.

This clonotype was seen more than once but under ten times. The chain links TRBV25-1 to TRBJ2-3, with 7 bases aligning to TRBD1. With V trimmed by 1 base and J by 1 base, 2 bases remained unmatched. The length of the CDR3 is 15 residues. Germline V gives CDR1 MGHDK, CDR2 SYGVNS. Here the CDR3 DNA reads TGTGCCAGCAGTGAATTAGGACAGGGCACAGATACGCAGTATTTT. Translating gives CASSELGQGTDTQYF.

This clonotype showed up many times. The J gene is TRBJ2-1, the V gene TRBV12-3 or TRBV12-4, with TRBD1 matching over 10 bases. Trimming cost V 6 bases and J 9 bases; bases outside gene matches: 8. The length of the CDR3 is 14 residues. CDR3 amino acids: CASRPGQGSGEQFF. In nucleotides, the CDR3 is TGTGCCAGCAGGCCGGGACAGGGGTCCGGTGAGCAGTTCTTC.

This clonotype occurred a few times. The chain has TRBV12-3 or TRBV12-4 and TRBJ2-1, with D unclear. Trimming left V 3 bases short and J 8 bases short, with 5 bases between. This CDR3 contains 11 residues. The CDR3 bases are TGTGCCAGCAGTTTCATGCATGAGCAGTTCTTC. Translated: CASSFMHEQFF.

The chain employs TRBV29-1 and TRBJ2-7; TRBD2 matches 7 bases. V gave up 4 bases and J gave up 4 bases; unmatched junction bases: 1. The CDR3 consists of 11 residues. The germline V gene encodes CDR1 SQVTM and CDR2 ANQGSEA. DNA of the CDR3: TGCAGCGTTGGGGGGGGTTACGAGCAGTACTTC. Translated, it gives CSVGGGYEQYF.

The chain joins TRBV5-1 to TRBJ2-1; D is ambiguous. Trimming removed 4 bases at V and 0 bases at J, with 2 bases between. The CDR3 length is 12 residues. Germline V lookup: CDR1 SGHRS, CDR2 YFSETQ. CDR3 residues: CASSDSYNEQFF. The DNA for the CDR3 is TGCGCCAGCAGCGACTCCTACAATGAGCAGTTCTTC.

This clonotype was seen a few times. This chain uses TRBV28 with TRBJ2-7; 13 bases fit TRBD2. With 5 bases clipped from V and 2 bases from J, the junction kept 6 bases outside the gene matches. The CDR3 runs 16 residues. Germline V CDR1 and CDR2: MDHEN, SYDVKM. This chain's CDR3 is CASSLGTSGEPYEQYF. CDR3 nucleotides: TGTGCCAGCAGTCTCGGGACTAGCGGGGAACCCTACGAGCAGTACTTC.

The genes are TRBV12-3 or TRBV12-4 and TRBJ2-6; no clear D. The CDR3 has 13 residues. The V gene lost 7 bases and the J gene lost 5 bases, with 9 bases spanning the gap. The CDR3 DNA sequence: TGTGCCAGCACCCCCCCCTGGGCCAACGTCCTGACTTTC. It codes for CASTPPWANVLTF.

This clonotype was counted many times. V usage is TRBV7-8 and J usage is TRBJ2-2, with TRBD1 matching over 11 bases. The V gene end was trimmed by 3 bases and the J gene end by 6 bases; junction bases not matched to a gene: 15. This CDR3 contains 19 residues. CDR1 is SGHVS and CDR2 is FQNEAQ in the germline V gene. CDR3 coding DNA: TGTGCCAGCAGCTTTTTAGGCGGACAGGGGGCAATATTTCCCGGGGAGCTGTTTTTT. Protein: CASSFLGGQGAIFPGELFF.

The chain carries TRBV28 and TRBJ2-2; perhaps TRBD1 as D (5 bases). Germline lookup yields CDR1 MDHEN and CDR2 SYDVKM. V lost 8 bases to trimming and J lost 3 bases, with 7 bases between them. The CDR3 has 12 amino acids. The CDR3 coding sequence is TGTGCCAGCTTGACAGACACCGGGGAGCTGTTTTTT. Its translation is CASLTDTGELFF.

This clonotype was counted between two and nine times. V and J are TRBV10-2 and TRBJ2-2, with 13 nucleotides matching TRBD2. The junction had 6 bases not matched to a gene; V was cut back by 6 bases and J by 8 bases. The CDR3 runs to 15 residues. Germline V gene sequence: CDR1 WSHSY, CDR2 SAAADI. CDR3 amino acids: CASRGTSGKRGELFF. The CDR3 nucleotides are TGCGCCAGCAGAGGGACTAGCGGGAAACGGGGGGAGCTGTTTTTT.

The chain employs TRBV5-1 and TRBJ2-2, with 7 bases lining up with TRBD1. The CDR3 length is 14 residues. Germline-derived CDR1 and CDR2 are SGHRS and YFSETQ. The V and J ends lost 3 bases and 7 bases, in that order; junction bases with no gene match: 6. CDR3 region: CASSYLDRDGELFF. Here the CDR3 DNA reads TGCGCCAGCAGCTACCTTGACAGGGACGGGGAGCTGTTTTTT.

The V call is TRBV24-1, the J call TRBJ1-5, with D perhaps matching TRBD1 (5 bases). The CDR3 length is 15 residues. The germline V gene encodes CDR1 KGHDR and CDR2 SFDVKD. Trimming removed 6 bases at V and 0 bases at J, with 11 bases between. DNA of the CDR3: TGTGCCACCAGTCCGGCGGGGGGTAGCAATCAGCCCCAGCATTTT. Protein sequence: CATSPAGGSNQPQHF.

V is TRBV20-1 and J is TRBJ2-1; 7 nucleotides align to TRBD2. The CDR3 loop spans 12 amino acids. V was clipped by 1 base and J by 9 bases; unmatched bases: 3. Germline V CDR1 and CDR2: DFQATT, SNEGSKA (reference sequence). The CDR3 loop reads CSARVAGAEQFF. The CDR3 nucleotides read TGCAGTGCTAGAGTAGCGGGCGCTGAGCAGTTCTTC.

This clonotype was seen more than once but under ten times. This chain joins TRBV5-8 and TRBJ2-7; 12 bases line up with TRBD2. V shed 0 bases, J shed 12 bases, and the junction held 4 bases outside the gene matches. This CDR3 contains 13 residues. Germline assignment: CDR1 SGHTS and CDR2 YDEGEE. Written as DNA, the CDR3 is TGTGCCAGCAGCTTGGCTAGCGGGAGGGCCTCGTACTTC. Its protein is CASSLASGRASYF.

This clonotype turned up a few times. The V and J genes are TRBV20-1 and TRBJ2-3; 16 nucleotides agree with TRBD2. CDR3 length equals 19 residues. Trimming cost V 0 bases and J 8 bases; bases outside gene matches: 14. CDR1 DFQATT and CDR2 SNEGSKA come from the germline V gene (reference sequence). CDR3 coding DNA: TGCAGTGCTAGAGATCGCTTCCGGGGACTAGCGGGAGGGCTAGTTACGCAGTATTTT. Its protein product is CSARDRFRGLAGGLVTQYF.